The 14 T cell receptor beta chains listed next were all sequenced from one sample in a study of Graves' ophthalmopathy and Graves' hyperthyroidism. CDR3 regions of TCR beta were amplified from RNA transcripts. The workflow started with a first-round RT-PCR run with HTBI primers and then moved on to a second-round multiplex PCR. In TCRdb, the multiplex PCR reads were re-called with MiXCR into one record per CDR3 protein. Here the sample spans roughly 400,000 distinct CDR3 sequences, 15% being singletons. The source material was peripheral blood. All receptors come from a woman younger than 35 with stable Graves' hyperthyroidism.

This clonotype was recorded many times. The rearrangement joins TRBV6-1 to TRBJ2-7; D unclear. From germline, CDR1 is MNHNS and CDR2 SASEGT. The germline V and J ends were trimmed by 6 bases and 0 bases, with 15 bases remaining between them. The CDR3 contains 15 residues. CDR3 coding DNA: TGTGCCAGCAGGGCCCTGTGGCGGACCTCCTACGAGCAGTACTTC. It is translated as CASRALWRTSYEQYF.

Ten or more counts support this clonotype. This sequence joins TRBV5-4 and TRBJ1-1, with 7 bases aligning to TRBD1. The germline V gene has CDR1 SGHNT and CDR2 YYREEE (reference sequence). Trimming took 4 bases from V and 0 from J; bases not matched to a gene: 9. The CDR3 has 16 amino acids. The CDR3 region is CASSAGQAGMNTEAFF. As DNA, the CDR3 is TGTGCCAGCAGCGCTGGACAGGCTGGGATGAACACTGAAGCTTTCTTT.

This clonotype came up a few times. This CDR3 is missing its conserved last phenylalanine or tryptophan, likely due to a read error. The chain combines TRBV24-1 with TRBJ2-2; unclear D gene. This CDR3 is 12 amino acids long. Trimming left V 3 bases short and J 6 bases short, with 4 bases between. Per germline, CDR1 KGHDR and CDR2 SFDVKD. The CDR3: CATSDDPGELFL. The DNA for the CDR3 is TGTGCCACCAGTGATGACCCCGGGGAGCTGTTTTTG.

This clonotype appeared many times. CDR3 in amino acids: CASRHQWTPNTEAFF. As DNA, the CDR3 is TGTGCCAGCAGGCACCAGTGGACACCTAACACTGAAGCTTTCTTT. This chain joins TRBV6-1 and TRBJ1-1, with D possibly being TRBD1 (5 bases). Germline CDR1 and CDR2: MNHNS and SASEGT. The CDR3 is 15 amino acids. V was trimmed by 6 bases and J by 2 bases, leaving 16 bases between them.

The J gene is TRBJ2-5, the V gene TRBV6-5; 8 positions agree with TRBD1. The CDR3 contains 15 residues. From germline, CDR1 is MNHEY and CDR2 SVGAGI. J was trimmed by 5 bases and V by 4 bases; bases with no gene match: 9. CDR3 amino acids: CASSSNTGGVETQYF. Written as DNA, the CDR3 is TGTGCCAGCAGTTCTAACACAGGGGGTGTGGAGACCCAGTACTTC.

This clonotype was detected many times. This chain connects TRBV5-1 to TRBJ1-6; D call uncertain. There are 16 residues in the CDR3. Germline CDR1 reads SGHRS; CDR2 reads YFSETQ. Trimming pared 0 bases from V and 0 bases from J, leaving 7 bases between. CDR3 sequence: CASSLESRSYNSPLHF. The CDR3, as DNA: TGCGCCAGCAGCTTGGAATCACGCTCCTATAATTCACCCCTCCACTTT.

The V call is TRBV19, the J call TRBJ1-5; TRBD1 agrees at 9 bases. The trim removed 1 base at V and 1 base at J, leaving 5 bases unmatched. Per germline, CDR1 LNHDA and CDR2 SQIVND (reference sequence). This CDR3 is built from 17 residues. CDR3 sequence: CASSIVAGTGSNQPQHF. The CDR3 bases are TGTGCCAGTAGTATAGTAGCCGGGACAGGGAGCAATCAGCCCCAGCATTTT. The whole variable domain, remainder taken from reference TRBV19 and TRBJ1-5, is DGGITQSPKYLFRKEGQNVTLSCEQNLNHDAMYWYRQDPGQGLRLIYYSQIVNDFQKGDIAEGYSVSREKKESFPLTVTSAQKNPTAFYLCASSIVAGTGSNQPQHFGDGTRLSIL.

The table lists this clonotype with many counts. This rearrangement joins TRBV6-5 to TRBJ1-1, with D possibly being TRBD1 (5 bases). This CDR3 has 16 amino acids. The V end was cut by 0 bases, the J end by 1 base, with 12 bases between. Germline-derived CDR1 and CDR2 are MNHEY and SVGAGI. The CDR3 region is CASSYSTVEENTEAFF. CDR3 sequence (DNA): TGTGCCAGCAGTTACTCGACAGTTGAAGAGAACACTGAAGCTTTCTTT.

This clonotype appeared a few times. The chain carries TRBV6-1 and TRBJ1-5, with D perhaps TRBD1 (6 bases). V lost 0 bases and J lost 2, with 11 bases in between. The CDR3 is 16 amino acids. The V gene's germline CDR1 is MNHNS and CDR2 SASEGT. The CDR3 DNA follows: TGTGCCAGCAGTGAAGCGGGGGGGCGGGGCAATCAGCCCCAGCATTTT. Protein product: CASSEAGGRGNQPQHF.

The chain employs TRBV12-3 or TRBV12-4 and TRBJ1-2, with 7 bases lining up with TRBD1. The CDR3 is made up of 14 amino acids. The ends lost 0 bases at V and 8 bases at J; junction bases unmatched: 6. This CDR3 reads CASSLAETGRGYTF. In DNA form, the CDR3 reads TGTGCCAGCAGTTTAGCGGAGACAGGGAGGGGCTACACCTTC.

Many counts were recorded for this clonotype. The genes are TRBV6-5 and TRBJ2-6; D remains unclear. V lost 2 bases, J lost 0 bases, and 5 bases lay in between. Per germline, CDR1 MNHEY and CDR2 SVGAGI. The CDR3 covers 15 residues. The CDR3 DNA is TGTGCCAGCAGTTACGTCCTCTCTGGGGCCAACGTCCTGACTTTC. This gives the protein CASSYVLSGANVLTF.

V is TRBV6-1 and J is TRBJ2-7, with D possibly matching TRBD1 (5 bases). CDR1 is MNHNS and CDR2 is SASEGT in the germline V gene. Between the trimmed V and J ends, which lost 2 bases and 4 bases, there was a span of 12 bases. The CDR3 consists of 14 residues. CDR3 amino acids: CASSESGRVYEQYF. CDR3 nucleotide sequence: TGTGCCAGCAGTGAATCGGGCAGGGTATACGAGCAGTACTTC.

This clonotype was picked up many times. The rearrangement links TRBV6-1 to TRBJ1-2; D unclear. In germline, CDR1 is MNHNS, CDR2 SASEGT. The CDR3 totals 13 residues. V was pared by 5 bases and J by 2 bases, with 9 bases between. This chain's CDR3 is CASSKRGNYGYTF. As DNA, the CDR3 is TGTGCCAGCAGTAAAAGAGGGAACTATGGCTACACCTTC.

This clonotype appeared many times. This chain joins TRBV6-1 and TRBJ1-2; D ambiguous. Trimming removed 6 bases at V and 4 bases at J, with 9 bases between. The CDR3 covers 12 residues. Germline V gene data show CDR1 as MNHNS and CDR2 as SASEGT. In nucleotides, the CDR3 is TGTGCCAGCAGCGACTTGGTCTATGGCTACACCTTC. Its protein product is CASSDLVYGYTF.